These 27 T cell receptor beta chains were all obtained from the same sample, sequenced in a study of blood T cell repertoires in COVID-19. Some clones are missing from TCRdb's copy, which holds only in-frame ones; the method was immunoSEQ multiplex PCR. This table holds around 400,000 clones, about 88% found once. The source material was PBMCs or T cells enriched from blood (not recorded which). The receptors here all came from a woman under 30 who had been exposed to COVID-19.

The chain recombines TRBV6-5 with TRBJ2-7; TRBD1 aligns across 7 bases. The CDR3 is made up of 13 amino acids. V shed 11 bases, J shed 1 base, and the junction held 8 bases outside the gene matches. CDR1 MNHEY and CDR2 SVGAGI come from the germline V gene. This CDR3 is CAGLMTGSYEQYF. In DNA, the CDR3 is TGTGCCGGGTTAATGACAGGGTCCTACGAGCAGTACTTC.

This chain connects TRBV5-1 to TRBJ2-3, with TRBD2 matching over 13 bases. V shed 0 bases, J shed 0 bases, and the junction held 4 bases outside the gene matches. The CDR3 covers 18 residues. CDR1 and CDR2 from the germline V gene are SGHRS and YFSETQ. CDR3 sequence (DNA): TGCGCCAGCAGCTTGGGGACTAGCGGGGGCCCTAGCACAGATACGCAGTATTTT. This gives the protein CASSLGTSGGPSTDTQYF.

The genes are TRBV2 and TRBJ1-5; D is unclear. Germline CDR1 reads SNHLY; CDR2 reads FYNNEI. V shed 4 bases and J shed 5 bases, with 15 bases lying between them. The CDR3 runs to 15 residues. CDR3 protein: CASSAFFTDYQPQHF. The CDR3 DNA follows: TGTGCCAGCAGTGCGTTTTTCACTGATTATCAGCCCCAGCATTTT.

The genes are TRBV7-9 and TRBJ2-1, with 7 bases aligning to TRBD1. The length of the CDR3 is 15 residues. J was trimmed by 1 base and V by 5 bases; bases with no gene match: 5. CDR1 and CDR2 from the germline V gene are SEHNR and FQNEAQ (reference sequence). The CDR3 bases are TGTGCCAGCAGCGACAGGGCAAGGTCCTACAATGAGCAGTTCTTC. Translating it yields CASSDRARSYNEQFF.

The chain uses TRBV6-5 and TRBJ1-5; D unresolved. CDR3 length equals 15 residues. The ends were cut back, 6 bases at V and 0 bases at J, with 12 bases in the middle. Germline CDR1 is MNHEY and CDR2 is SVGAGI. The DNA for the CDR3 is TGTGCCAGCAGGCCCCTGACTCATAGCAATCAGCCCCAGCATTTT. It specifies CASRPLTHSNQPQHF.

This CDR3 reads CASNAGTVTDTQYF. As DNA, the CDR3 is TGTGCCAGTAATGCCGGGACAGTCACAGATACGCAGTATTTT. This chain joins TRBV2 and TRBJ2-3, with 7 bases fitting TRBD1. Germline CDR1 is SNHLY and CDR2 is FYNNEI. The V segment lost 9 bases and the J segment 2 bases; nucleotides outside the gene matches: 8. This CDR3 is built from 14 residues.

V and J are TRBV28 and TRBJ1-2; TRBD1 matches 9 bases. The CDR3 spans 16 residues. Germline CDR1 MDHEN, CDR2 SYDVKM. V dropped 5 bases and J dropped 4; count of bases not matched to a gene: 11. CDR3 region: CASSILPGQGSYGYTF. The CDR3 DNA follows: TGTGCCAGCAGTATCCTGCCCGGACAGGGGTCCTATGGCTACACCTTC.

This chain joins TRBV3-1 (or the pseudogene TRBV3-2) and TRBJ2-7; a weak D match, TRBD1 (5 bases). Germline CDR1 and CDR2: LGHDT and YNNKEL (reference sequence). Deletions cut 3 bases from V and 7 bases from J, with 7 bases between. The CDR3 has 11 residues. The CDR3 loop reads CASSHQGEQYF. The CDR3 DNA reads as TGTGCCAGCAGCCACCAGGGAGAGCAGTACTTC.

The chain combines TRBV19 with TRBJ1-3; tentatively, D is TRBD1 (6 bases). Germline values: CDR1 LNHDA, CDR2 SQIVND (reference sequence). This CDR3 has 15 residues. The V end lost 5 bases, the J end lost 3 bases, and 14 bases lay between the germline ends. The CDR3: CASSEGVGYGNTIYF. The CDR3 DNA sequence: TGTGCCAGTAGTGAGGGGGTTGGATATGGAAACACCATATATTTT.

J is TRBJ1-2 and V is TRBV6-5, with D maybe TRBD1 (6 bases). V was clipped by 6 bases and J by 2 bases, with 10 bases between them. The CDR3 is made up of 13 amino acids. The V gene's germline CDR1 is MNHEY and CDR2 SVGAGI. The CDR3 DNA reads as TGTGCCAGCAGCCGCGGACAGAACTATGGCTACACCTTC. Encoded protein: CASSRGQNYGYTF.

The rearrangement links TRBV6-5 to TRBJ1-2; no clear D. V was pared by 0 bases and J by 4 bases, with 12 bases between. The CDR3 is 15 amino acids. The germline V gene has CDR1 MNHEY and CDR2 SVGAGI. For the CDR3, the DNA is TGTGCCAGCAGTTACTCGAGATATCGAGCCTATGGCTACACCTTC. This codes for CASSYSRYRAYGYTF.

The chain uses TRBV6-2 or TRBV6-3 and TRBJ2-7; possibly TRBD1 for D (5 bases). Germline V lookup: CDR1 MNHEY, CDR2 SVGEGT. The V end lost 2 bases, the J end lost 2 bases, and 10 bases lay between the germline ends. This CDR3 is built from 14 residues. The CDR3 here is CASSYRGGAYEQYF. The CDR3 DNA sequence: TGTGCCAGCAGTTACAGGGGTGGGGCCTACGAGCAGTACTTC.

This clone was picked up one time. This chain links TRBV6-1 with TRBJ1-1; D is undetermined. CDR1 MNHNS and CDR2 SASEGT come from the germline V gene. This CDR3 has 14 amino acids. V lost 2 bases and J lost 1, with 8 bases in between. The CDR3 region is CASSELIANTEAFF. The CDR3 nucleotides read TGTGCCAGCAGTGAATTAATAGCGAACACTGAAGCTTTCTTT.

This rearrangement joins TRBV3-1 (or the pseudogene TRBV3-2) to TRBJ2-7; 8 bases are a match to TRBD1. With 2 bases clipped from V and 3 bases from J, the junction kept 9 bases outside the gene matches. CDR1 LGHDT and CDR2 YNNKEL come from the germline V gene (reference sequence). The CDR3 extends over 16 amino acids. Here the CDR3 reads CASSQPKGTGGYEQYF. CDR3 coding DNA: TGTGCCAGCAGCCAACCTAAGGGAACAGGGGGCTACGAGCAGTACTTC.

The rearrangement links TRBV28 to TRBJ2-5, with D possibly TRBD1 on 6 matching bases. V gave up 8 bases and J gave up 2 bases, with 15 bases separating them. Germline CDR1 MDHEN, CDR2 SYDVKM. The CDR3 sequence is 14 residues long. The CDR3 loop is CASEPGGSQETQYF. DNA for the CDR3: TGTGCCAGCGAACCTGGGGGCAGTCAAGAGACCCAGTACTTC.

The chain recombines TRBV7-9 with TRBJ2-1, with D tentatively TRBD1 (7 bases). The germline V gene encodes CDR1 SEHNR and CDR2 FQNEAQ (reference sequence). V was shortened by 4 bases and J by 6 bases, with 13 bases between the two germline ends. The CDR3 has 14 residues. As DNA, the CDR3 is TGTGCCAGCAGCTCAGGGGGGACTCTCAATGAGCAGTTCTTC. Translated, it gives CASSSGGTLNEQFF.

J is TRBJ2-3 and V is TRBV6-5; TRBD2 might be the D (5 bases). Trimming shortened V by 1 base and J by 5 bases, and 10 bases separated the two germline ends. The CDR3 extends over 14 amino acids. Germline CDR1 is MNHEY and CDR2 is SVGAGI. The CDR3 DNA reads as TGTGCCAGCAGTTACTATAAACTAGGAGATACGCAGTATTTT. This gives the protein CASSYYKLGDTQYF.

The chain recombines TRBV3-1 (or the pseudogene TRBV3-2) with TRBJ1-2, with TRBD1 as a possible D gene (5 bases). The V gene's germline CDR1 is LGHDT and CDR2 YNNKEL (reference sequence). The CDR3 has 14 amino acids. The V gene lost 4 bases and the J gene lost 5 bases, with 14 bases spanning the gap. The CDR3 sequence: CASSPDNNRYGYTF. CDR3 coding DNA: TGTGCCAGCAGCCCGGACAATAACAGATATGGCTACACCTTC.

As regards this clone: This sample includes further DNA sequences coding for the same CDR3. CDR3 sequence (DNA): TGCGCCAGCAGCCAAGGGGGGGGCAGGGCAGAGACCCAGTACTTC. Protein: CASSQGGGRAETQYF. V is TRBV4-3 and J is TRBJ2-5; possibly TRBD2 for D (7 bases). This CDR3 comprises 15 residues. Germline V gene sequence: CDR1 LGHNA, CDR2 YSLEER. The germline V and J ends were trimmed by 1 base and 4 bases, with 13 bases remaining between them.

The CDR3 DNA reads as TGTGCCAGCAGTTTATCGTGGCGGGGTAGCACAGATACGCAGTATTTT. This translates into CASSLSWRGSTDTQYF. This chain links TRBV27 with TRBJ2-3; TRBD2 might be the D (6 bases). Trimming took 0 bases from V and 0 from J, leaving 10 bases between them. Looked up from germline, CDR1 is MNHEY and CDR2 is SMNVEV (reference sequence). The CDR3 is made up of 16 amino acids.

The chain has TRBV19 and TRBJ1-1; D is unclear. V was clipped by 3 bases and J by 0 bases, with 8 bases between them. The V gene's germline CDR1 is LNHDA and CDR2 SQIVND (reference sequence). The CDR3 is 14 residues long. CDR3 DNA: TGTGCCAGTAGTATTGGGAGCGTGAACACTGAAGCTTTCTTT. Its translation: CASSIGSVNTEAFF. Full variable domain (rest looked up from reference TRBV19 and TRBJ1-1): DGGITQSPKYLFRKEGQNVTLSCEQNLNHDAMYWYRQDPGQGLRLIYYSQIVNDFQKGDIAEGYSVSREKKESFPLTVTSAQKNPTAFYLCASSIGSVNTEAFFGQGTRLTVV.

Worth noting for this clone: The sample contains more than one DNA sequence encoding this CDR3. The V gene is TRBV6-5, the J gene TRBJ2-7; 9 bases are a match to TRBD1. Germline V gene lookup returns CDR1 MNHEY and CDR2 SVGAGI. Trimming cost V 5 bases and J 1 base; bases outside gene matches: 3. This CDR3 contains 14 residues. The CDR3 region is CASSLGQGSYEQYF. The CDR3 DNA is TGTGCCAGCAGTCTTGGACAGGGGTCCTACGAGCAGTACTTC.

The chain joins TRBV28 to TRBJ2-1; D might be TRBD1 (6 bases). CDR1 and CDR2 (germline): MDHEN, SYDVKM. The CDR3 extends over 16 amino acids. Trimming stripped 1 base from V and 7 bases from J, with 17 bases between. CDR3 DNA: TGTGCCAGCAGTTTATTCCGCCAGGGGCTACAGAATGAGCAGTTCTTC. This sequence encodes CASSLFRQGLQNEQFF.

This chain joins TRBV7-9 and TRBJ2-1; 10 nucleotides match TRBD2. Germline-derived CDR1 and CDR2 are SEHNR and FQNEAQ (reference sequence). The CDR3 is 16 residues long. The ends lost 5 bases at V and 0 bases at J; junction bases unmatched: 4. This chain's CDR3 is CASSPLAGVSYNEQFF. As DNA, the CDR3 is TGTGCCAGCAGCCCCCTAGCGGGAGTCTCCTACAATGAGCAGTTCTTC.

The V gene is TRBV7-8, the J gene TRBJ2-7; a possible D gene is TRBD1 (5 bases). Germline CDR1 SGHVS, CDR2 FQNEAQ. The CDR3 loop spans 13 amino acids. V was shortened by 5 bases and J by 1 base, with 9 bases between the two germline ends. In DNA, the CDR3 is TGTGCCAGCAGCCAGACAGTTTCCTACGAGCAGTACTTC. Its protein product is CASSQTVSYEQYF.

This chain links TRBV25-1 with TRBJ1-1; 12 bases agree with TRBD1. The length of the CDR3 is 17 residues. J gave up 1 base and V 5 bases, and 8 bases lay outside the gene matches. The germline CDR1 and CDR2 sequences are MGHDK and SYGVNS. CDR3 amino acids: CASSRPGTGGRNTEAFF. In DNA form, the CDR3 reads TGTGCCAGCAGTAGACCCGGGACAGGGGGCAGGAACACTGAAGCTTTCTTT.

This clone was observed once. The rearrangement joins TRBV5-1 to TRBJ1-2; D might be TRBD1 (5 bases). This CDR3 contains 16 residues. Germline-derived CDR1 and CDR2 are SGHRS and YFSETQ. V gave up 4 bases and J gave up 5 bases, with 21 bases separating them. The CDR3 region has the DNA TGCGCCAGCAGCCCACTGGGGCAGGGAGGTGGTTATGGCTACACCTTC. It specifies CASSPLGQGGGYGYTF.